The clone carrying this T cell receptor beta chain was detected ten times or more. Its antigen is still unknown. The data derive from a study of human T cells and chemical hapten exposure. Study-wide context: Small differences in pooled library volume mainly drove the variation in TCR yields per sample. Study-level results: No alteration of TCRs above 1 in 1000 frequency was seen with DPC sensitization.

The germline V gene encodes CDR1 KGHDR and CDR2 SFDVKD. This CDR3 spans 18 amino acids. Trimming took 0 bases from V and 0 from J; bases not matched to a gene: 5. Time point reported: patch test 2, 6 weeks after DPC sensitization. This sample's treatment: therapeutic diphenylcyclopropenone sensitization with weekly scalp DPC. TCRdb re-called the RACE reads with MiXCR, one entry per CDR3 protein. The sample lists 85,000 to 95,000 distinct CDR3 sequences; roughly 11% were seen once. This chain uses TRBV24-1 with TRBJ2-1; 9 nucleotides match TRBD2. The TCR comes from a man aged 35 to 55 with alopecia areata. Some clones in this sample may be carry-over from other donors' samples. The sequenced sample was whole blood, obtained in connection with sensitization to the hapten diphenylcyclopropenone (DPC). Written as DNA, the CDR3 is TGTGCCACCAGTGATTTGGGGGGTAGCGGGAGCTCCTACAATGAGCAGTTCTTC. Translation gives CATSDLGGSGSSYNEQFF.